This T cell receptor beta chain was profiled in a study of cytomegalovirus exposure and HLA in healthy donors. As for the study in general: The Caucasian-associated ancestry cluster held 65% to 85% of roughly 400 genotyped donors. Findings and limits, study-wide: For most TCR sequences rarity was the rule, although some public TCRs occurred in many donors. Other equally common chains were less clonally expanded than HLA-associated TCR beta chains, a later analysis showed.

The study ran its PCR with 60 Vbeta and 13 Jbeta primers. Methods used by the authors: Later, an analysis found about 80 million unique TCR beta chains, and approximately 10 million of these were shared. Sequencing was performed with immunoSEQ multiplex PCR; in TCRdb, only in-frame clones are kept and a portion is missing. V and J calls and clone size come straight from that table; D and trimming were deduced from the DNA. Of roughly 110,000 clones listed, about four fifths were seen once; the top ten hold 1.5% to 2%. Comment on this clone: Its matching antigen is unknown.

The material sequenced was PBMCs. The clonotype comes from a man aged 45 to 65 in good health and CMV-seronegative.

This chain's CDR3 is CASSSGLTRVDTQYF. CDR3 DNA: TGTGCCAGCTCCTCGGGACTCACCCGAGTCGATACGCAGTATTTT. The V and J genes are TRBV5-8 and TRBJ2-3, with D tentatively TRBD2 (6 bases). The CDR3 runs to 15 residues. The germline V gene has CDR1 SGHTS and CDR2 YDEGEE. The V gene lost 7 bases and the J gene lost 6 bases, with 21 bases spanning the gap.